The following is a T cell receptor (beta chain) sequence with its context. What it binds is unknown. These data originate in a study of regulatory T cells in long-lasting Graves disease. Turning to the study itself: By definition, persistent Graves' disease involved antithyroid drugs for over 5 years alongside positive TSH receptor antibodies. Findings of the study overall: The work looked only at peripheral blood and did not look at thyroid tissue. The study found TRBV28, TRBJ1-2 and TRBJ2-5 favored in persistent disease. TCR diversity was lower in persistent than newly diagnosed Graves' disease.

Specified time point: persistent/refractory GD, antithyroid drugs over 5 years with positive TRAb. After RNA was extracted from PBMCs, the TCR library was made from it. Libraries of TCR beta came from iRepertoire HTBI primers plus Arm-PCR of CDR3 regions. In TCRdb, the multiplex PCR reads were re-called with MiXCR into one record per CDR3 protein. The data contain approximately 400,000 distinct CDR3 sequences, about a fifth of them singletons. Germline values: CDR1 LGHNA, CDR2 YSLEER. The germline V and J ends were trimmed by 0 bases and 2 bases, with 10 bases remaining between them. The CDR3 consists of 15 residues.

Sequencing used peripheral blood mononuclear cells (PBMCs), obtained when the disease was refractory, from a patient treated with antithyroid drugs. V usage is TRBV4-3 and J usage is TRBJ2-5; D might be TRBD2 (5 bases). The origin of this receptor is a female donor with Graves disease. Written as DNA, the CDR3 is TGCGCCAGCAGCCAAGATATGCGGGCACAAGAGACCCAGTACTTC. Translating it yields CASSQDMRAQETQYF.